This T cell receptor beta chain was captured by sequencing in a study of T cell repertoires in cytomegalovirus infection. Study at large: Based on public TCR beta signatures, there were indications of CMV infection and of a matching HLA type. Findings and caveats of the study: HLA-C-restricted CMV-specific TCR beta clonotypes were dominant in the ex vivo response. Public TCR beta family frequency separated CMV-and-HLA carriers, including in an independent cohort.

Trimming cost V 3 bases and J 6 bases, with 13 bases left between them. The CDR3 loop spans 14 amino acids. CDR1 is SGHRS, CDR2 YFSETQ, per germline. MiXCR, run by TCRdb on the reads, gives a single entry per CDR3 protein. The sample contains roughly 600,000 distinct CDR3 sequences, 24% of which appear only once. This clonotype has a handful of counts. Antigen: not known. The chain couples TRBV5-1 to TRBJ2-1; TRBD1 or TRBD2 may be the D gene (7 bases each). The sequence was collected from a human donor in good health (CMV status not recorded). Some clones in this sample may be carry-over from other donors' samples. Sequenced input: CD8+ T cells from PBMCs. The CDR3 DNA reads TGCGCCAGCAGCTCTCCAGGGGGGGCCAATGAGCAGTTCTTC. Its translation: CASSSPGGANEQFF.